This T cell receptor (beta chain) was captured by sequencing in a study of T cell repertoires in cytomegalovirus infection. Study in general: Recently identified HLA-C-restricted CMV epitopes were used, and well-studied HLA-B-restricted CMV epitopes were used as well. From public TCR beta signatures came an indication of both CMV infection and matching HLA type. General study findings and limits: Within the response measured ex vivo, HLA-C-restricted CMV-specific TCR beta clonotypes were dominant.

Notes on this clonotype: Its antigen is still unknown.

One entry per CDR3 protein results from TCRdb running MiXCR on the reads. Seen here are about 180,000 distinct CDR3 sequences, about 22% observed once, and the top ten hold about 25%. The germline V gene encodes CDR1 KGHDR and CDR2 SFDVKD. J was trimmed by 3 bases and V by 2 bases; bases with no gene match: 1. This CDR3 contains 14 residues. This material consisted of CD8+ T cells from cultured PBMCs, taken from culture after CMV antigen stimulation. This clonotype was sampled from a human donor in good health (CMV status not recorded). Some clones in this sample may be carry-over from other donors' samples. The genes are TRBV24-1 and TRBJ1-2; TRBD1 aligns across 8 bases. The CDR3 protein is CATSDSDRDYGYTF. For the CDR3, the DNA is TGTGCCACCAGTGATTCGGACAGGGACTATGGCTACACCTTC.